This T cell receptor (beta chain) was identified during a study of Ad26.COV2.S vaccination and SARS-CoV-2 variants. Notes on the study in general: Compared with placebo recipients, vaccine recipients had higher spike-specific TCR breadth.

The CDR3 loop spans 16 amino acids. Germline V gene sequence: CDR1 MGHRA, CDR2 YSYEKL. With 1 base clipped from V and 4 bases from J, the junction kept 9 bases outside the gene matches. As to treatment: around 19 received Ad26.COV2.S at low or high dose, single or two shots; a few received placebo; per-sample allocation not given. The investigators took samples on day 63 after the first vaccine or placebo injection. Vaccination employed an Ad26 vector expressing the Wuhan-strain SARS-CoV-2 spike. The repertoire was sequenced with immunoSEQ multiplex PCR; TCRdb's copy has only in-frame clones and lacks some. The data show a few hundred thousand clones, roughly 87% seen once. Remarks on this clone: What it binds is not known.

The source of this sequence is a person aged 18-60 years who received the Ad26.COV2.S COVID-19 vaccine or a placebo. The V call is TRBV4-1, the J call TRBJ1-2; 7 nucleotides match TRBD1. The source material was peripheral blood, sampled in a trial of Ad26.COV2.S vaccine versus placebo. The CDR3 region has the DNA TGCGCCAGCAGCCAAGTTGGACAGGACCGCTCCTATGGCTACACCTTC. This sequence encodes CASSQVGQDRSYGYTF.